The clone carrying this T cell receptor beta chain was found a few times. The data were taken from a study of blood T cell repertoires in COVID-19. Study-wide context: Each recovered donor of Cohort 3 presented with two negative PCRs, clearance, or symptom resolution.

Clones were read by immunoSEQ multiplex PCR, and TCRdb kept only the in-frame ones, dropping some. The sample contains over 110,000 clones, roughly 84% of which appear only once. The source is a man aged 45-60 years in a cohort exposed to, infected with or recovered from COVID-19 (not recorded which). Sequencing was carried out using PBMCs or T cells enriched from blood (not recorded which).

The DNA of the CDR3 is TGTGCCAGCAGCCCCGCCGACTTGCCACCAGCTTTCTTT. It yields the protein CASSPADLPPAFF. The J gene is TRBJ1-1, the V gene TRBV5-4; D not certain. The germline V gene has CDR1 SGHNT and CDR2 YYREEE (reference sequence). The CDR3 extends over 13 amino acids. V was pared by 4 bases and J by 10 bases, with 17 bases between. The whole variable domain, filled in from reference TRBV5-4 and TRBJ1-1, reads ETGVTQSPTHLIKTRGQQVTLRCSSQSGHNTVSWYQQALGQGPQFIFQYYREEENGRGNFPPRFSGLQFPNYSSELNVNALELDDSALYLCASSPADLPPAFFGQGTRLTVV.